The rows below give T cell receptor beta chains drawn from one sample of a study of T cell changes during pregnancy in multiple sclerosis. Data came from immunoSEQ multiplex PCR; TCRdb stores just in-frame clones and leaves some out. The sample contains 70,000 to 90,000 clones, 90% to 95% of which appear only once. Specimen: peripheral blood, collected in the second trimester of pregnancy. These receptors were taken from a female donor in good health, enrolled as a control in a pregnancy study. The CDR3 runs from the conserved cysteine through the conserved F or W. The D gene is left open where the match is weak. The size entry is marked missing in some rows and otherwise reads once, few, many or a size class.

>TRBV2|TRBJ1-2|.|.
TGTGCCAGCAGTGATCGACAGGCAGACCCCTATGGCTACACCTTC
CASSDRQADPYGYTF
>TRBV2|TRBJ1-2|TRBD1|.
TGTGCCAGCAATAAGGTCCCTCCGGACAGGGTCTACTATGGCTACACCTTC
CASNKVPPDRVYYGYTF
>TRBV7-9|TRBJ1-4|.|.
TGTGCCAGCTCCCATCGGCAGGGGAGAGCAACTAATGAAAAACTGTTTTTT
CASSHRQGRATNEKLFF
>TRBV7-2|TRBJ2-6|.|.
TGTGCCAGCAGCCTCTCCGCCGCGGGAGGGGCCAACGTCCTGACTTTC
CASSLSAAGGANVLTF
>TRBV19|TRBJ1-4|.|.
TGTGCCAGTAGTATGGCGACACCTGAAAAACTGTTTTTT
CASSMATPEKLFF
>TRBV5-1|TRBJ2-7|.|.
TGCGCCAGCAGCCCGGCGGGCTACGAGCAGTACTTC
CASSPAGYEQYF
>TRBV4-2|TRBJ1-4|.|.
TGTGCCAGCAGCAGTGACCCGGAGGTATCTAATGAAAAACTGTTTTTT
CASSSDPEVSNEKLFF
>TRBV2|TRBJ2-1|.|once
TGTGCCAGCAGCGCCCCGGGGTTAACCTACAATGAGCAGTTCTTC
CASSAPGLTYNEQFF
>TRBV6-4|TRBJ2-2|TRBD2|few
TGTGCCACGACTAGCGGATCCACCGGGGAGCTGTTTTTT
CATTSGSTGELFF
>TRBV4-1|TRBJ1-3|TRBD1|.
TGCGCCAGCAGCCAACCCAGACAGGGATTAGACAACACCATATATTTT
CASSQPRQGLDNTIYF
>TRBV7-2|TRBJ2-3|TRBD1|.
TGTGCCAGCAGCTTACTAGGACAGGGTAAAACAGATACGCAGTATTTT
CASSLLGQGKTDTQYF
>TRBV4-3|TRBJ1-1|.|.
TGCGCCAGCAGCCAAGATCTTGGAGCTAACACTGAAGCTTTCTTT
CASSQDLGANTEAFF
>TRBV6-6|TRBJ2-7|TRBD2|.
TGTGCCAGCAGCGGACTAGTCGGGACCTACGAGCAGTACTTC
CASSGLVGTYEQYF
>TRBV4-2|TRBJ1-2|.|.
TGTGCCAGCAGCCAAGTTCAGGGGACCTATGGCTACACCTTC
CASSQVQGTYGYTF
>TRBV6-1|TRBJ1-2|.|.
TGTGCCAGCAGTATCACAGGGTTTATTGACTATGGCTACACCTTC
CASSITGFIDYGYTF
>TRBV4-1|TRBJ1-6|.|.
TGCGCCAGCAGCCAATTGCGTGGTTCACCCCTCCACTTT
CASSQLRGSPLHF
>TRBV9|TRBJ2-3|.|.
TGTGCCAGCCATGGGGCATCAGATACGCAGTATTTT
CASHGASDTQYF
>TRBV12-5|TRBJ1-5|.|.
TGTGCTAGTGGTTTGGTAGGCAGGAACTATCAGCCCCAGCATTTT
CASGLVGRNYQPQHF
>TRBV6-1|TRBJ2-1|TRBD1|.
TGTGCCAGCAGTCCGGGACAGGGATACGGTGAGCAGTTCTTC
CASSPGQGYGEQFF
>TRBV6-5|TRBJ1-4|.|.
TGTGCCAGCAGTTACTCGACAGAAACTGGGGAAAAACTGTTTTTT
CASSYSTETGEKLFF
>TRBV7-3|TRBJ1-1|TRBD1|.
TGTGCCAGCAGCACATCACAGGGGCCGAACACTGAAGCTTTCTTT
CASSTSQGPNTEAFF
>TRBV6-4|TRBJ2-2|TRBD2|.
TGTGCCAGCAGTGGGACTAGCGGGGGCACCGGGGAGCTGTTTTTT
CASSGTSGGTGELFF
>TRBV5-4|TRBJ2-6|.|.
TGTGCCAGCAGCCCGAGGGGGGGAATAATCTCTGGGGCCAACGTCCTGACTTTC
CASSPRGGIISGANVLTF
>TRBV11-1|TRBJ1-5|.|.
TGTGCCGTCAACCCCGAGTCCCAGCATTTT
CAVNPESQHF
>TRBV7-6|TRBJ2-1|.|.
TGTGCCAGCAGCTTAGAAAGGGGGTATGAGCAGTTCTTC
CASSLERGYEQFF
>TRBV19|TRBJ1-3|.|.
TGTGCCAGTAGCGGGGTGTCGAGCTCTGGAAACACCATATATTTT
CASSGVSSSGNTIYF
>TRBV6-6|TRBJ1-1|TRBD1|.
TGTGCCAGCAGGGCAGGGGGCTTGGAGGCTTTCTTT
CASRAGGLEAFF
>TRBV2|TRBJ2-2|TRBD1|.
TGTGCCAGCAGTATCCACAGGGGGCTGGGCACCGGGGAGCTGTTTTTT
CASSIHRGLGTGELFF
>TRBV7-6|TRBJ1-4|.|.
TGTGCCAGCACCCCCGGACATGGTGGGAATGAAAAACTGTTTTTT
CASTPGHGGNEKLFF
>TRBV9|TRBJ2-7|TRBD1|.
TGTGCCAGCAGCGTTGGACAGGGGGCATACGAGCAGTACTTC
CASSVGQGAYEQYF
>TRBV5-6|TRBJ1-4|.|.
TGTGCCAGCAGCTTTGGGATGGGACATCGGACAACTAATGAAAAACTGTTTTTT
CASSFGMGHRTTNEKLFF
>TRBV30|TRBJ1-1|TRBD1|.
TGTGCCTGGGGACAGGGAAGGGACACTGAAGCTTTCTTT
CAWGQGRDTEAFF
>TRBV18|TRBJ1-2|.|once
TGTGCCAGCTCACCAAACCAGGGCTACACCTTC
CASSPNQGYTF
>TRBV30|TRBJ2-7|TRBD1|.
TGTGCCTGGAGGGCTCGTGGACAGGGTGGGTACGAGCAGTACTTC
CAWRARGQGGYEQYF
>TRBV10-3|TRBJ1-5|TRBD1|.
TGTGCCATCAGTGCACAGGGGGCTGGCAATCAGCCCCAGCATTTT
CAISAQGAGNQPQHF
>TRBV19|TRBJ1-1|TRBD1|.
TGTGCCAGTAGTTTGGGGACAGGGTCAGGGAACACTGAAGCTTTCTTT
CASSLGTGSGNTEAFF
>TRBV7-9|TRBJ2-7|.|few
TGTGCCAGCAGCCCCCTGGGGGGTCGGAACTACGAGCAGTACTTC
CASSPLGGRNYEQYF
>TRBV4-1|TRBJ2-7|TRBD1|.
TGCGCCAGCAGCCTAGGGACAGGGGGTAACTACGAGCAGTACTTC
CASSLGTGGNYEQYF
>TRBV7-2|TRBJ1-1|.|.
TGTGCCAGCAGCTTAGTGTCAGGTGCTGAAGCTTTCTTT
CASSLVSGAEAFF
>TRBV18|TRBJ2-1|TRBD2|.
TGTGCCAGCTCACCACCGGGGACTAGCTTTAATGAGCAGTTCTTC
CASSPPGTSFNEQFF